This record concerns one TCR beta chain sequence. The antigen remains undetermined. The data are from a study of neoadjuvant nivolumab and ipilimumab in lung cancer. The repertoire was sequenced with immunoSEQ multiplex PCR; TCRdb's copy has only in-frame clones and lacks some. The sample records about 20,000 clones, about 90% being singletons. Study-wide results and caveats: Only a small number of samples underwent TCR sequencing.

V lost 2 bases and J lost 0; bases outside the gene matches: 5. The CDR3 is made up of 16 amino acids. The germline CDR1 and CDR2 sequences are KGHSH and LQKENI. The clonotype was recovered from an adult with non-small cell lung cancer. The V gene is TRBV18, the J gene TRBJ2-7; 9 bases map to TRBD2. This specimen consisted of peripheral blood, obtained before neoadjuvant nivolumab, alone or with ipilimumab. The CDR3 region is CASSPSSSGSSYEQYF. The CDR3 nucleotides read TGTGCCAGCTCACCATCTAGTAGCGGGAGCTCCTACGAGCAGTACTTC.